Listed below are T cell receptor beta chains from one sample, sequenced in a study of cytomegalovirus exposure and HLA in healthy donors. Clones were read by immunoSEQ multiplex PCR, and TCRdb kept only the in-frame ones, dropping some. In the table there are roughly 180,000 clones, 84% of which are singletons. Sequencing input: PBMCs. The receptors originated from a girl aged 10-17 years in good health and CMV-seropositive. CDR3s include the opening cysteine and the closing phenylalanine or tryptophan. A D gene is named only where the DNA matches it firmly.

NA,TRBJ2-7,TRBV7-9,TGTGCCAGCAGCACGGGACTGATGGACTCCTACGAGCAGTACTTC,CASSTGLMDSYEQYF
TRBD1,TRBJ1-5,TRBV2,TGTGCCAGCAGTGTAGGACAGGGGTATAGCAATCAGCCCCAGCATTTT,CASSVGQGYSNQPQHF
TRBD1,TRBJ2-7,TRBV29-1,TGCAGCGTTGAAGACGGGGACAGGGGAAAATACGAGCAGTACTTC,CSVEDGDRGKYEQYF
NA,TRBJ1-1,TRBV27,TGTGCCAGCATAGGGAGGAGCATCCCCCCTGAAGCTTTCTTT,CASIGRSIPPEAFF
NA,TRBJ2-1,TRBV2,TGTGCCAGCAGGCCGGGGGAAAAGAACAATGAGCAGTTCTTC,CASRPGEKNNEQFF
NA,TRBJ1-5,TRBV30,TGTGCCTGGAGTGTACGAGGGCGGGGATCTTTTGTTCAGCCCCAGCATTTT,CAWSVRGRGSFVQPQHF
NA,TRBJ2-2,TRBV7-9,TGTTCCAGCAGCTCACACAATGCTGGGGAGCTGTTTTTT,CSSSSHNAGELFF
TRBD1,TRBJ1-5,TRBV5-1,TGCGCCAGCAGCTTGGTCGGTGACAGGGGAGGACGAAGCAATCAGCCCCAGCATTTT,CASSLVGDRGGRSNQPQHF
TRBD1,TRBJ1-2,TRBV27,TGTGCCAGCAGTTCGACAGGGGACAGCGGCTACACCTTC,CASSSTGDSGYTF
NA,TRBJ1-5,TRBV5-6,TGTGCCAGCAGCCGCTCCGGCAGGGGCAATCAGCCCCAGCATTTT,CASSRSGRGNQPQHF
NA,TRBJ1-1,TRBV10-1,TGCGCCAGCAGTGATGCAGGGTGGGCCACTGAAGCTTTCTTT,CASSDAGWATEAFF
NA,TRBJ1-3,TRBV9,TGTGCCAGCAGCGTATACTACAGGGCCTCGGCTGGAAACACCATATATTTT,CASSVYYRASAGNTIYF
NA,TRBJ2-2,TRBV6-6,TGTGCCAGCCGCGGGGGCCTGGGCGGGGAGCTGTTTTTT,CASRGGLGGELFF
NA,TRBJ1-2,TRBV4-2,TGTGCCAGCAGCCAAGCGGAGATAGAGTTGGGTGGCTACACCTTC,CASSQAEIELGGYTF
TRBD1,TRBJ1-5,TRBV7-8,TGTGCCAGCAGCTGGGGGACAGCGAACGTCGTGGGCAATCAGCCCCAGCATTTT,CASSWGTANVVGNQPQHF
NA,TRBJ2-7,TRBV7-2,TGTGCCAGCAGCCAACCCCGGGCCAGTGGGGCAGGGGAGCAGTACTTC,CASSQPRASGAGEQYF
TRBD1,TRBJ2-1,TRBV7-7,TGTGCTAGCAGCTTCACAGGGGGCATCGGCAATGAGCAGTTCTTC,CASSFTGGIGNEQFF
NA,TRBJ1-2,TRBV10-1,TGCGCCAGCAGTGAGTCGAGGGCGGGTGGCTACACCTTC,CASSESRAGGYTF
TRBD1,TRBJ2-1,TRBV7-3,TGTGCCAGCAGCCTCCTTCGGACAGGGGGGGACAATGAGCAGTTCTTC,CASSLLRTGGDNEQFF
NA,TRBJ2-7,TRBV27,TGTGCCAGCCCAGAATCCGAACCCTACGAGCAGTACTTC,CASPESEPYEQYF
NA,TRBJ2-1,TRBV6-5,TGTGCCAGCCACCTCCGGGAAGAGCAGTTCTTC,CASHLREEQFF
TRBD2,TRBJ2-5,TRBV29-1,TGCAGCGTGGCCGGGACTAGCGGGGGGCGACAAGAGACCCAGTACTTC,CSVAGTSGGRQETQYF
TRBD1,TRBJ2-1,TRBV28,TGTGCCGGCTCTTCCGGGACAGGGAAGTTCTTC,CAGSSGTGKFF